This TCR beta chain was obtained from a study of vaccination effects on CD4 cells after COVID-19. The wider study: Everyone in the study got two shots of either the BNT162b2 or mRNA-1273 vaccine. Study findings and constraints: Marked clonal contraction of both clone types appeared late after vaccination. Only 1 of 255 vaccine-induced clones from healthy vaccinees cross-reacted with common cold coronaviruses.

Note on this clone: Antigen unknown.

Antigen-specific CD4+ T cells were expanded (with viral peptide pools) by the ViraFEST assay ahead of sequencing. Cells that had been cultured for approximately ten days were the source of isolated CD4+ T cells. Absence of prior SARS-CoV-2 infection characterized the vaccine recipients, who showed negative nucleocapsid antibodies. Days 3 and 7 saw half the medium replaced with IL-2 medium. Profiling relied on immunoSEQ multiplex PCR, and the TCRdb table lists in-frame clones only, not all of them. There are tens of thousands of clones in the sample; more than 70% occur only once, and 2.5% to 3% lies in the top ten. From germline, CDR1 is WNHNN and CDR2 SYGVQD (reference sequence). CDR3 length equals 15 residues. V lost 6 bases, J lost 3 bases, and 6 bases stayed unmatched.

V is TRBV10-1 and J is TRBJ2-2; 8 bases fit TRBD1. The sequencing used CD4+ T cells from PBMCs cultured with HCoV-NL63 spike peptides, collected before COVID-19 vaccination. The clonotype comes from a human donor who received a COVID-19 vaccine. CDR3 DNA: TGCGCCAGCAGCTACGCCAGGGGGCACACCGGGGAGCTGTTTTTT. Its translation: CASSYARGHTGELFF.